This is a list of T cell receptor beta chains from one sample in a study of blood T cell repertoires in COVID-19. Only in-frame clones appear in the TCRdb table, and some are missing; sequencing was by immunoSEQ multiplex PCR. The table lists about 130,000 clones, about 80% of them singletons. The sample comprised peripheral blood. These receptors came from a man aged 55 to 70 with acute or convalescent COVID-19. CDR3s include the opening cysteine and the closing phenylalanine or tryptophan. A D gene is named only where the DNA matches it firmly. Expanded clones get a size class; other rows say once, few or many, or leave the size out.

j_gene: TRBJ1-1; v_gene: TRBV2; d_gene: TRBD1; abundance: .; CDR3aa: CASPTGTGGSVTEAFF; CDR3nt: TGTGCCAGCCCTACCGGGACAGGGGGCTCGGTTACTGAAGCTTTCTTT
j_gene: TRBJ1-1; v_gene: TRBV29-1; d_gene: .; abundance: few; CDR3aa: CSTEGGRVAFF; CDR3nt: TGCAGCACCGAAGGAGGGCGTGTAGCTTTCTTT
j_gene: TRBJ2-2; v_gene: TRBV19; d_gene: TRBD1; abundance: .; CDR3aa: CASSEDREIPGELFF; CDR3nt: TGTGCCAGTAGTGAAGACAGGGAGATCCCCGGGGAGCTGTTTTTT
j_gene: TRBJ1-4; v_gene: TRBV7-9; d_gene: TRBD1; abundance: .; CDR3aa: CASSTDRVYRKLFF; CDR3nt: TGTGCCAGCAGCACGGACAGGGTCTATCGAAAACTGTTTTTT
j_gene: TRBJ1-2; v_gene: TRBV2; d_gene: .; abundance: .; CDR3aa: CASTPGSVYGYTF; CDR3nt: TGTGCCAGCACCCCGGGGTCGGTCTATGGCTACACCTTC
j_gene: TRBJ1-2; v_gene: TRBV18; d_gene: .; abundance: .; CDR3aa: CASSTSPGSRGYTF; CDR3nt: TGTGCCAGCTCAACGAGCCCAGGGTCTAGGGGCTACACCTTC
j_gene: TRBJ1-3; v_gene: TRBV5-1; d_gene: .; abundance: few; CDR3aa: CASSFLAVSSGNTIYF; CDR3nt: TGCGCCAGCAGCTTTTTGGCAGTCTCCTCTGGAAACACCATATATTTT
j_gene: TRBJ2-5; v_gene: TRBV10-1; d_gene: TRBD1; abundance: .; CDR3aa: CASSGGQGAKTQYF; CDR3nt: TGCGCCAGCAGTGGGGGACAGGGGGCGAAGACCCAGTACTTC
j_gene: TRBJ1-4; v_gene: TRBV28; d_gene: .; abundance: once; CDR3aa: CASSMTVVREKLFF; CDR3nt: TGTGCCAGCAGTATGACAGTTGTGCGCGAAAAACTGTTTTTT
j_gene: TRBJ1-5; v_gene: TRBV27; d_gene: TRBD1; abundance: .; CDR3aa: CARGCRQGKVKNQPQHF; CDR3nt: TGTGCCAGGGGGTGCCGACAGGGGAAGGTTAAGAATCAGCCCCAGCATTTT
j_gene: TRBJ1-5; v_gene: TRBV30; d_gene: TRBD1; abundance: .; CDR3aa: CAWSVTGAQPQHF; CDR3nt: TGTGCCTGGAGTGTGACAGGGGCTCAGCCCCAGCATTTT
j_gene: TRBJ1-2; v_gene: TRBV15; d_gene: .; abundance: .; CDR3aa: CATSRDPFADYGYTF; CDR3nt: TGTGCCACCAGCAGAGATCCATTCGCGGACTATGGCTACACCTTC
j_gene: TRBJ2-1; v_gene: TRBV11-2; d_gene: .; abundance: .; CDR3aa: CASSPRTTSYNNEQFF; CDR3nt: TGTGCCAGCAGCCCTAGGACTACCTCGTACAACAATGAGCAGTTCTTC
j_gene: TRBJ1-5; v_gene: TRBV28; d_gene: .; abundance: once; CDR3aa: CASSLGALTGKGPWPQHF; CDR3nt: TGTGCCAGCAGTTTAGGGGCCCTTACAGGGAAGGGGCCATGGCCCCAGCATTTT
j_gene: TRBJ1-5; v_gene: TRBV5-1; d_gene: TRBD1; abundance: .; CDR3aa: CASSLAGQGFQPQHF; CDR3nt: TGCGCCAGCAGCTTGGCGGGACAGGGGTTTCAGCCCCAGCATTTT
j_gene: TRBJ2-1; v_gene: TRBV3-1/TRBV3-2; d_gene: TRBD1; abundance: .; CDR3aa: CASSRGQGKSYNEQFF; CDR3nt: TGTGCCAGCAGCCGGGGACAGGGGAAATCCTACAATGAGCAGTTCTTC
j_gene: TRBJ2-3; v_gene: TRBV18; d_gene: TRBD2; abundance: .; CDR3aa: CASSPTSAHTDTQYF; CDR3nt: TGTGCCAGCTCTCCGACTAGCGCCCACACAGATACGCAGTATTTT
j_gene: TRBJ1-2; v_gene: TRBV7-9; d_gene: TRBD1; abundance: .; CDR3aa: CASSNRDRGNYGYTF; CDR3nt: TGTGCCAGCAGCAATCGGGACAGGGGGAACTATGGCTACACCTTC
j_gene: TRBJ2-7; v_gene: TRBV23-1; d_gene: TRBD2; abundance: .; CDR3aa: CASSPRLADYEQYF; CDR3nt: TGCGCCAGCAGCCCAAGACTAGCGGACTACGAGCAGTACTTC
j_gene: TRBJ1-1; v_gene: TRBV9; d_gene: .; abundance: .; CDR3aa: CASSQAGVGTEAFF; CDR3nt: TGTGCCAGCAGCCAGGCGGGGGTGGGCACTGAAGCTTTCTTT
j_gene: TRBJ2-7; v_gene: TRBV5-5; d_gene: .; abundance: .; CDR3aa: CASTWTAREQYF; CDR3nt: TGTGCCAGCACCTGGACAGCGAGAGAGCAGTACTTC
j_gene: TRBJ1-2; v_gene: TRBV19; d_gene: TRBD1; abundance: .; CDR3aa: CASSAPGQNYGYTF; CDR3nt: TGTGCCAGTAGCGCCCCGGGACAGAACTATGGCTACACCTTC
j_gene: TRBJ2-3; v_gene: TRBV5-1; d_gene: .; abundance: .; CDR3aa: CASSLEASRQADTQYF; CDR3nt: TGCGCCAGCAGCTTGGAGGCTAGCAGACAAGCAGATACGCAGTATTTT
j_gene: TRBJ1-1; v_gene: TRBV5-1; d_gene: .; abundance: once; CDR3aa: CASNEQDTEAFF; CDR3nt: TGCGCCAGCAATGAACAGGACACTGAAGCTTTCTTT
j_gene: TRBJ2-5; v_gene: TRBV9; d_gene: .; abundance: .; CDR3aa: CASSARPQGGETQYF; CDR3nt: TGTGCCAGCAGCGCCCGGCCCCAGGGGGGCGAGACCCAGTACTTC
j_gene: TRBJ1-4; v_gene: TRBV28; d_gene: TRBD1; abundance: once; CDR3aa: CASTPMPGQGRGKLFF; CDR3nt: TGTGCCAGCACCCCAATGCCGGGACAGGGTAGGGGAAAACTGTTTTTT
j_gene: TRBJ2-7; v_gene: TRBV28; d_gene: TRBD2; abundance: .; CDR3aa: CASSTSGQGEQYF; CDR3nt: TGTGCCAGCAGTACTAGCGGCCAAGGCGAGCAGTACTTC